This TCR beta chain was identified during a study of blood T cell repertoires in COVID-19. About the study: Spain, Italy and the United States supplied samples that represented acute and convalescent COVID-19. PBMCs, B-cell-depleted T cells, or T cells were the source of the cDNA or gDNA that made up the material.

In the authors' methods: How many nucleated cells were present was estimated from reference gene primer amplification. Assay used: immunoSEQ multiplex PCR; TCRdb lists only in-frame clones, some missing. Clonal size and the V and J genes are those of that table, whereas D and trimming came from the DNA. The data show nearly 60,000 clones, with almost 90% seen just once and about 13% held by the top ten. Trimming removed 5 bases from V and 5 bases from J; junction bases left unmatched: 15. This CDR3 contains 16 residues. The germline gives CDR1 SGHRS, CDR2 YFSETQ. Source material: peripheral blood. V and J are TRBV5-1 and TRBJ2-5; 7 bases are a match to TRBD1. The TCR comes from a man aged 55 to 70 with active COVID-19. The CDR3 region has the DNA TGCGCCAGCAGAGAGACCGTGACAGGGTTCGGGGAGACCCAGTACTTC. It codes for CASRETVTGFGETQYF.